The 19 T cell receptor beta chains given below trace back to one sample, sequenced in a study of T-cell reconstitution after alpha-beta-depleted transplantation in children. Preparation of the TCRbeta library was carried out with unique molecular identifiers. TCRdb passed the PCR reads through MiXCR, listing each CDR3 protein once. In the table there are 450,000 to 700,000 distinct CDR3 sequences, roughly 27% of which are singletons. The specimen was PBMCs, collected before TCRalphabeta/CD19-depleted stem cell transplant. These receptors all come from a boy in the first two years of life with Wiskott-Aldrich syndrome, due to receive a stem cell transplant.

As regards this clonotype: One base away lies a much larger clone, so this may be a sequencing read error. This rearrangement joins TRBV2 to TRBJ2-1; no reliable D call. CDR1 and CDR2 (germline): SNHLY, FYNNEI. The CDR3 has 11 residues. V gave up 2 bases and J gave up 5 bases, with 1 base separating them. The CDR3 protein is CASSENNEQFF. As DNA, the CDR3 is TGTGCCAGCAGTGAAAACAATGAGCAGTTCTTC.

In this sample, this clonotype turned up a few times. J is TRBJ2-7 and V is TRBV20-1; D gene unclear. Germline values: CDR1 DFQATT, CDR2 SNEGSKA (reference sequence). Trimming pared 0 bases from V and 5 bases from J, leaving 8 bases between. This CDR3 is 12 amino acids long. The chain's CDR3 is CSARDLADEQYF. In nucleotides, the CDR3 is TGCAGTGCTAGAGACCTGGCGGACGAGCAGTACTTC.

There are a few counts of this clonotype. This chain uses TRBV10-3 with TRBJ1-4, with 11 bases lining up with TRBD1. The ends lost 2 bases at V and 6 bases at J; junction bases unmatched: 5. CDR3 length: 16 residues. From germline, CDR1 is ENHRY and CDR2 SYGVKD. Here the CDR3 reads CAISETGQGAYEKLFF. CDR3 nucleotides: TGTGCCATCAGTGAGACTGGACAGGGGGCCTATGAAAAACTGTTTTTT.

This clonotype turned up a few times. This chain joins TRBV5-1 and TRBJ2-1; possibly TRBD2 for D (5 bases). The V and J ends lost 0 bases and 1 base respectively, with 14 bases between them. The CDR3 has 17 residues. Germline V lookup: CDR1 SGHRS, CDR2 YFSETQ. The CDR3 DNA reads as TGCGCCAGCAGCTTGGCCAGGCAGTCGGGATCCTACAATGAGCAGTTCTTC. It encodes CASSLARQSGSYNEQFF.

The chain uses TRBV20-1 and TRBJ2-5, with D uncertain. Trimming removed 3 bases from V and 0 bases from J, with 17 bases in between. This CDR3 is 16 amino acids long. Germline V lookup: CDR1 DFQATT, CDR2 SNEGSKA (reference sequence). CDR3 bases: TGCAGTGCTAGTTCTTTTTCTGGCGGCTACCAAGAGACCCAGTACTTC. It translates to CSASSFSGGYQETQYF.

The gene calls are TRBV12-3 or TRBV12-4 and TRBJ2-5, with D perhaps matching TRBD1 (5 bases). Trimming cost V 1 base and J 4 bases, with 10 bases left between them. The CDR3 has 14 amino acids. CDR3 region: CASSLGRGGETQYF. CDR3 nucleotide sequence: TGTGCCAGCAGTTTAGGAAGGGGCGGAGAGACCCAGTACTTC.

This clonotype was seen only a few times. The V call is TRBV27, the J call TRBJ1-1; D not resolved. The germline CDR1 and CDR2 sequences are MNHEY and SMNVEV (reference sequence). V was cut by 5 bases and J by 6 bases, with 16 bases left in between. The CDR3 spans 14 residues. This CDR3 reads CASSREDGVAEAFF. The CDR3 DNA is TGTGCCAGCAGTCGTGAGGATGGGGTCGCTGAAGCTTTCTTT.

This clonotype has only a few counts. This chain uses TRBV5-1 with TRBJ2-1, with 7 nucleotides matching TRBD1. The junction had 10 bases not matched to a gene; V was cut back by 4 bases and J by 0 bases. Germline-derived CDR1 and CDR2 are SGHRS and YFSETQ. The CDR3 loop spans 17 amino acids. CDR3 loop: CASSPSPTGSSYNEQFF. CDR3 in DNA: TGCGCCAGCAGCCCGTCCCCGACAGGGAGCTCCTACAATGAGCAGTTCTTC.

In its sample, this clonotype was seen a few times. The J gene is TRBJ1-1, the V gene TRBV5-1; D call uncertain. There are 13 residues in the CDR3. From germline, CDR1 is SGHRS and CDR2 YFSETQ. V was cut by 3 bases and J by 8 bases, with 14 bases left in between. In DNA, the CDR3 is TGCGCCAGCAGCTCGGAAAGACCTGCGGAAGCTTTCTTT. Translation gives CASSSERPAEAFF.

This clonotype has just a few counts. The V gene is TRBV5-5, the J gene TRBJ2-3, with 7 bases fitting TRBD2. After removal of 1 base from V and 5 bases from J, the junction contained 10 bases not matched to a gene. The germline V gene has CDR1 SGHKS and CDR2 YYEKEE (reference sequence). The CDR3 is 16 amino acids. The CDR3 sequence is CASSLRASGSLDTQYF. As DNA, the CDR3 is TGTGCCAGCAGCTTGAGGGCTAGCGGTTCCCTAGATACGCAGTATTTT.

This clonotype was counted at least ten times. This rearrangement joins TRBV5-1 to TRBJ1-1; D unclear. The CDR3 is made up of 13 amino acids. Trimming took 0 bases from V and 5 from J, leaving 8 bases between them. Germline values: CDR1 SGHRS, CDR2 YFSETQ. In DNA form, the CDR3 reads TGCGCCAGCAGCTTGGCTGGGAGAACTGAAGCTTTCTTT. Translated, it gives CASSLAGRTEAFF.

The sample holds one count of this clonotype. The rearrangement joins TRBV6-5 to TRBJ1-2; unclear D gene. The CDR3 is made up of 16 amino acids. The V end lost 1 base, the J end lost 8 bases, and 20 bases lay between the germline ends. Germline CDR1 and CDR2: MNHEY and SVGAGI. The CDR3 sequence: CASSYFGERTPRGYTF. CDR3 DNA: TGTGCCAGCAGTTACTTCGGGGAACGGACGCCGAGGGGCTACACCTTC.

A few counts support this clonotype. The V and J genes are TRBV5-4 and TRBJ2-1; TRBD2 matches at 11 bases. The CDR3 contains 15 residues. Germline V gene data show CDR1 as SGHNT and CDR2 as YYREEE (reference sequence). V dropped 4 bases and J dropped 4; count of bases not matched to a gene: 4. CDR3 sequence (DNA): TGTGCCAGCAGCATGGGGACTAGCGGATACAATGAGCAGTTCTTC. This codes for CASSMGTSGYNEQFF.

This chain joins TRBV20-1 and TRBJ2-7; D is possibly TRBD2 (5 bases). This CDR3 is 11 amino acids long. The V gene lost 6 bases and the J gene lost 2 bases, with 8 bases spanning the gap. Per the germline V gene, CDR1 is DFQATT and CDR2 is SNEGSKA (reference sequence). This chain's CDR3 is CSAWRTYEQYF. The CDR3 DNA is TGCAGTGCGTGGAGGACCTACGAGCAGTACTTC.

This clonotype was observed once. CDR3 bases: TGTGCCAGCATTGGACTAGCGGGAACCGGGGAGCTGTTTTTT. Amino acids: CASIGLAGTGELFF. The V gene is TRBV25-1, the J gene TRBJ2-2, with TRBD2 matching 12 bases. With V trimmed by 7 bases and J by 5 bases, 2 bases remained unmatched. This CDR3 has 14 residues. Germline lookup yields CDR1 MGHDK and CDR2 SYGVNS.

CDR3 nucleotides: TGTGCCTTAAGGGCAGGGCGAGATACGCAGTATTTT. This codes for CALRAGRDTQYF. The chain couples TRBV12-3 or TRBV12-4 to TRBJ2-3; D may be TRBD1 (5 bases). The CDR3 loop spans 12 amino acids. The V gene lost 11 bases and the J gene lost 5 bases, with 14 bases spanning the gap.

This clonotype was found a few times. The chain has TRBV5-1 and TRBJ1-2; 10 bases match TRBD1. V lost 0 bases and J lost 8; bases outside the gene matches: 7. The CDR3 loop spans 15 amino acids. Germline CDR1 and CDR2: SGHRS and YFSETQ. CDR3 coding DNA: TGCGCCAGCAGCTTGGATGGGACAGGGGCGCGCGGCTACACCTTC. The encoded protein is CASSLDGTGARGYTF.

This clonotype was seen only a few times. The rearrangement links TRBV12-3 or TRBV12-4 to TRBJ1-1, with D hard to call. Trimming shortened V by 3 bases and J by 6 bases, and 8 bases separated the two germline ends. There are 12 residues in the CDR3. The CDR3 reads CASSFYVSEAFF. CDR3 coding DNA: TGTGCCAGCAGTTTTTATGTTTCTGAAGCTTTCTTT.

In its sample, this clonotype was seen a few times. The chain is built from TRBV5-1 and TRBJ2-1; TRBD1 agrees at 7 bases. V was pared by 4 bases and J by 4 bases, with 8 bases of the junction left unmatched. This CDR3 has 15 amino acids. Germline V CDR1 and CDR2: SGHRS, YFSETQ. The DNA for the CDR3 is TGCGCCAGCAGCCTAACAGGGGAGAGGTACAATGAGCAGTTCTTC. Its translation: CASSLTGERYNEQFF.